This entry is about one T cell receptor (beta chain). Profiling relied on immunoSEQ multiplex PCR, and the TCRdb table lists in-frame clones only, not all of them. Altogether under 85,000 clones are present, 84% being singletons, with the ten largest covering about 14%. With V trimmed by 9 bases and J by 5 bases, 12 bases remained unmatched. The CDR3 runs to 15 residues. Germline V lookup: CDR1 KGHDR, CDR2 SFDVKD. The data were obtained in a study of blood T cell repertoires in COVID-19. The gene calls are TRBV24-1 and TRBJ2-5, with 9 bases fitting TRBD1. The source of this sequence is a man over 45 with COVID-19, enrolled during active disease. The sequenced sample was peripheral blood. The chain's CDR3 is CATPSSRGQGETQYF. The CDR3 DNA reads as TGTGCCACCCCATCTTCCAGGGGACAGGGCGAGACCCAGTACTTC.